These T cell receptor beta chains were read from a single sample in a study of spatial heterogeneity in lung cancer. TCRdb reanalysed the 5' RACE reads using MiXCR and keeps one entry per CDR3 protein. The table lists 10,000 or so distinct CDR3 sequences, approximately 12% of them singletons. Source: lung tumor tissue, taken at surgery. The receptors originated from a male donor with early-stage non-small cell lung cancer. Each CDR3 is given with its conserved first and last residue. A D gene is named only where the DNA matches it firmly. Rows give clone size only sometimes, using once, few, many, or a class for an expanded clone.

j_gene	d_gene	abundance	v_gene	CDR3nt	CDR3aa
TRBJ1-5	-	many	TRBV6-5	TGTGCCAGCAGCACTAACAGGGTGACTCAGCCCCAGCATTTT	CASSTNRVTQPQHF
TRBJ2-2	-	many	TRBV11-3	TGTGCCAGCAGCAGTACAGCAACGAACACCGGGGAGCTGTTTTTT	CASSSTATNTGELFF
TRBJ1-1	-	-	TRBV7-3	TGTGCCAGCAGCTTACCGGGCCCGGCGGGGGACACTGAAGCTTTCTTT	CASSLPGPAGDTEAFF
TRBJ2-1	TRBD2	many	TRBV6-2/TRBV6-3	TGTGCCAGCAGTTACTTTGGGACTAGCGGGAGTCCCTACAATGAGCAGTTCTTC	CASSYFGTSGSPYNEQFF
TRBJ2-3	-	-	TRBV18	TGTGCCAGCTCACCAAGGATTGGTGAGCGCACAGATACGCAGTATTTT	CASSPRIGERTDTQYF
TRBJ2-5	-	-	TRBV27	TGTGCCAGCAGTTTTGGTGGTCGCATGGAGACCCAGTACTTC	CASSFGGRMETQYF
TRBJ1-2	TRBD1	few	TRBV29-1	TGCAGCGTTGAAGAATCAACAGGGGTAGGCTACACCTTC	CSVEESTGVGYTF
TRBJ1-3	-	-	TRBV20-1	TGCAGTGCTAGGTTGTCAGGGAAGGGAAACACCATATATTTT	CSARLSGKGNTIYF
TRBJ2-2	-	medium-sized	TRBV24-1	TGTGCCACCAGTCAACAGGGCCCCGGGGAGCTGTTTTTT	CATSQQGPGELFF
TRBJ1-5	-	many	TRBV7-2	TGTGCCAGCAGCCAACCTAATCAGCCCCAGCATTTT	CASSQPNQPQHF
TRBJ2-7	-	many	TRBV21-1	TGTGCCAGCAGCGACGGCGAGGGAGTAGCGGGAGGGCCCACCTACGAGCAGTACTTC	CASSDGEGVAGGPTYEQYF
TRBJ1-1	-	-	TRBV7-3	TGTGCCAGCAGCCGGGACGGGAACACTGAAGCTTTCTTT	CASSRDGNTEAFF
TRBJ2-2	-	medium-sized	TRBV6-1	TGTGCCAGCAGCCTTTCGTGGTCCGGAGACGGGGAGCTGTTTTTT	CASSLSWSGDGELFF
TRBJ1-1	-	-	TRBV21-1	TGTGCCAGCTCCTATAAGAACACTGAAGCTTTCTTT	CASSYKNTEAFF